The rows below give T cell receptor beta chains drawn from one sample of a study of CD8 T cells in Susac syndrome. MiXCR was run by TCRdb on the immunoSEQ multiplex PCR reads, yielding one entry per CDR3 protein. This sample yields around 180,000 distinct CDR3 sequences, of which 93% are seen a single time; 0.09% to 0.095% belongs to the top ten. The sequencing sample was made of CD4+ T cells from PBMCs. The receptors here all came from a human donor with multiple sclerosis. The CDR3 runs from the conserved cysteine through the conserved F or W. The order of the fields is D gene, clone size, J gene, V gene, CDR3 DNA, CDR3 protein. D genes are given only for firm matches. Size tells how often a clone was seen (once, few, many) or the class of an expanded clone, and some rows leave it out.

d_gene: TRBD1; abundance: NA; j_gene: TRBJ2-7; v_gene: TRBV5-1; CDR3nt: TGCGCCAGCAGCTTGGGCAACAGGGGGCGCACCTACGAGCAGTACTTC; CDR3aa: CASSLGNRGRTYEQYF
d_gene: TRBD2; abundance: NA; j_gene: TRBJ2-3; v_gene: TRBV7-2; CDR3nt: TGTGCCAGCAGCTTGTCGGGAGCGGGGGATACGCAGTATTTT; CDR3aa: CASSLSGAGDTQYF
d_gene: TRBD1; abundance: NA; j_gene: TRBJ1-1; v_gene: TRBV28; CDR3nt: TGTGCCAGCAGGACGGGACAGTTGCTGCCTGAAGCTTTCTTT; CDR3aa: CASRTGQLLPEAFF
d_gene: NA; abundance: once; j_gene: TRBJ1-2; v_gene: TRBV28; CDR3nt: TGTGCCAGCAGTTCCTCAGGGGCGGAAGGGAATGGCTACACCTTC; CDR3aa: CASSSSGAEGNGYTF
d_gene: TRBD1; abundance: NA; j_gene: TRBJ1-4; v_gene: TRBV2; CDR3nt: TGTGCCAGCAGCCGACAGGGGCCTTACGAAAAACTGTTTTTT; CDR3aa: CASSRQGPYEKLFF
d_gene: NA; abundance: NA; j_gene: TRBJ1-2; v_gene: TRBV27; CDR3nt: TGTGCCAGCAGTGCCCAATACAGTTATAACTATGGCTACACCTTC; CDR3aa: CASSAQYSYNYGYTF
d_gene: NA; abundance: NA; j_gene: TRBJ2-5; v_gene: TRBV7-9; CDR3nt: TGTGCCAGCAGCAAAAACCAAGAGACCCAGTACTTC; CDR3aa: CASSKNQETQYF
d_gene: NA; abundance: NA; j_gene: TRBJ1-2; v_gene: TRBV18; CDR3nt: TGTGCCAGCTCACCTTCGACGGTAGCTAACTATGGCTACACCTTC; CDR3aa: CASSPSTVANYGYTF
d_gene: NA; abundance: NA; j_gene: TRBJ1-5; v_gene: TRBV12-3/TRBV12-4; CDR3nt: TGTGCCAGCAGTTTGGGACAAAGCAATCAGCCCCAGCATTTT; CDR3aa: CASSLGQSNQPQHF
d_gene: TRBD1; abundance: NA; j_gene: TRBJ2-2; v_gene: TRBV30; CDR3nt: TGTGCCTGGAGAACCGGGACAGCGGACGGGGAGCTGTTTTTT; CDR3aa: CAWRTGTADGELFF
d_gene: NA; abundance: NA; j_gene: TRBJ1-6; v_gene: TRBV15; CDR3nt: TGTGCCACCAGCACCCTTAAGGGGAGTCCCTCCTATAATTCACCCCTCCACTTT; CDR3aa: CATSTLKGSPSYNSPLHF
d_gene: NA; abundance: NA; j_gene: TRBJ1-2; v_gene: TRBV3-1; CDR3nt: TGTGCCAGCAGCCGGACTCGGGGCTCCTATGGCTACACCTTC; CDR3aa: CASSRTRGSYGYTF
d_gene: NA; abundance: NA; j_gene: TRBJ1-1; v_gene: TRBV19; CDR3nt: TGTGCCAGTGGGGCAGGGAACGGTGAAGCTTTCTTT; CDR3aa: CASGAGNGEAFF
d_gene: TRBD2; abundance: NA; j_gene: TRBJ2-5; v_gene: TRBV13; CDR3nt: TGTGCCAGCAGCTTAGCCAAGGGACTAGCGGGAGGGATGGAGACCCAGTACTTC; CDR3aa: CASSLAKGLAGGMETQYF
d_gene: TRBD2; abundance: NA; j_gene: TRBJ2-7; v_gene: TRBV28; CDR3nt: TGTGCCAGCAATCCCGGGACTAGCGTGGGCGAGCAGTACTTC; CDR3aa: CASNPGTSVGEQYF
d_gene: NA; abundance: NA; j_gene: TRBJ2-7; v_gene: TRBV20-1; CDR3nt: TGCAGTGCTAGAGATAGCGAGACAGCCTACGAGCAGTACTTC; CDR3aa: CSARDSETAYEQYF
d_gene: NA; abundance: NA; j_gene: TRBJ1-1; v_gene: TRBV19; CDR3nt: TGTGCCAGTAGACCTTCAAAGGGCCAGGGTGCTTTCACTGAAGCTTTCTTT; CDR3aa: CASRPSKGQGAFTEAFF
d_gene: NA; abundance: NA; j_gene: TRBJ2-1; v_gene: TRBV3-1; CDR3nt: TGTGCCAGCAGCCAAGGGGGGGGCGATGAGCAGTTCTTC; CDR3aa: CASSQGGGDEQFF
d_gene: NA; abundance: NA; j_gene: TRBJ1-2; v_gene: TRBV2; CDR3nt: TGTGCCAACTGGGGGGCAGGGGGCTACACCTTC; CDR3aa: CANWGAGGYTF
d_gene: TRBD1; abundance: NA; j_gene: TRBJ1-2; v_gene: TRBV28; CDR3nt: TGTGCCAGCAGTTTCCGGACAGGGGTGTATGGCTACACCTTC; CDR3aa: CASSFRTGVYGYTF
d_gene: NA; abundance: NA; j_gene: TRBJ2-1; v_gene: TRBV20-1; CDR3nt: TGCAGTGCTAGAGATGGCCGGAATGAGCAGTTCTTC; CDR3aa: CSARDGRNEQFF
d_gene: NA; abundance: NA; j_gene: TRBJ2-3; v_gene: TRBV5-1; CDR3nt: TGCGCCAGCAGCATGGCGGTAGATACGCAGTATTTT; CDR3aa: CASSMAVDTQYF
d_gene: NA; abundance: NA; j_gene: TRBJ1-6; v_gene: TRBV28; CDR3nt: TGTGCCAGCAGCCATCAATCCGGGACCTTTTCACCCCTCCACTTT; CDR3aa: CASSHQSGTFSPLHF
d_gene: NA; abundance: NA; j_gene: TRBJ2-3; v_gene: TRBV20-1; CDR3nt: TGCAGTGCTCCAGGGGCCGGTTTCACAGATACGCAGTATTTT; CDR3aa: CSAPGAGFTDTQYF
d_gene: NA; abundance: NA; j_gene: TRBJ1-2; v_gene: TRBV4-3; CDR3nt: TGCGCCAGCAGCCAAGTCCTGACGGACACCAGGGGCTACACCTTC; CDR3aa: CASSQVLTDTRGYTF
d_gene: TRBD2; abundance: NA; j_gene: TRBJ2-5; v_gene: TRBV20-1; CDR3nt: TGCAGTGCTAGATCCCCGGGACTAGCTTACCAAGAGACCCAGTACTTC; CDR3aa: CSARSPGLAYQETQYF
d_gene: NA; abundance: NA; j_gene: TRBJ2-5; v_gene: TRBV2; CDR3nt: TGTGCCAGCAGTGTCCTCGGAGAGACCCAGTACTTC; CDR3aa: CASSVLGETQYF
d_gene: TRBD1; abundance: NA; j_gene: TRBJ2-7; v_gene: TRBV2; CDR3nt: TGTGCCAGCGTTGGGACAGGGGGCTACGAGCAGTACTTC; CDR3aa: CASVGTGGYEQYF
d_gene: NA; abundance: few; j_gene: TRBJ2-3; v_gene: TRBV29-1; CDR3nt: TGCAGCGTTGAGGGGGCCGTGGGATCTGGAAATACGCAGTATTTT; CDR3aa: CSVEGAVGSGNTQYF
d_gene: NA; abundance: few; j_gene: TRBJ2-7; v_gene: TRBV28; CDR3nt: TGTGCCAGCGGTGAGCGGAGCTTCTACGAGCAGTACTTC; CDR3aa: CASGERSFYEQYF
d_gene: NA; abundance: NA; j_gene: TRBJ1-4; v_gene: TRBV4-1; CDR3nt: TGCGCCAGCAGCCAAGATACGGACAGTCTAGGTGAAAAACTGTTTTTT; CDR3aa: CASSQDTDSLGEKLFF
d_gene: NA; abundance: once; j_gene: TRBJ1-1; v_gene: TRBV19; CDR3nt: TGTGCCAGTAGTGCGACAGGGAACACTGAAGCTTTCTTT; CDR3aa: CASSATGNTEAFF
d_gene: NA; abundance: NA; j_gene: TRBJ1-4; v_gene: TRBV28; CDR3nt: TGTGCCAGCAGTTCCTTCACATCGGGGGGAACTAATGAAAAACTGTTTTTT; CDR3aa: CASSSFTSGGTNEKLFF
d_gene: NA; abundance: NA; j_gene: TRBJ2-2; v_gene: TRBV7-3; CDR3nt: TGTGCCAGCAGCTCGGACACCGGGGAGCTGTTTTTT; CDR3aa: CASSSDTGELFF
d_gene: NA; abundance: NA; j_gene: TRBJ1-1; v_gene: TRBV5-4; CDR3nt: TGTGCCAGCAGCTTGGATCGAATAAGGAACACTGAAGCTTTCTTT; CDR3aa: CASSLDRIRNTEAFF
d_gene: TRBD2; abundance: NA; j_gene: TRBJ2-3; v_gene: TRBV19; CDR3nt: TGTGCCAGCGGGACTAGTTCCACAGATACGCAGTATTTT; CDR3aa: CASGTSSTDTQYF
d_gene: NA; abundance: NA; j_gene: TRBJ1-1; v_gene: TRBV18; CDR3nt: TGTGCCAGCTCGTCACCTACGGACAGACTGAACACTGAAGCTTTCTTT; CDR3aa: CASSSPTDRLNTEAFF
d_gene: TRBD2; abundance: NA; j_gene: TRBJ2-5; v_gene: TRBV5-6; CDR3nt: TGTGCCAGCAGCTTGGGAGCGGGAGGGTGGGAGACCCAGTACTTC; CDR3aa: CASSLGAGGWETQYF
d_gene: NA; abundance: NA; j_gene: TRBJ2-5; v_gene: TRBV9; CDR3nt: TGTGCCAGCAGCGTTGAGGGAAATCGAGAGACCCAGTACTTC; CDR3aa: CASSVEGNRETQYF
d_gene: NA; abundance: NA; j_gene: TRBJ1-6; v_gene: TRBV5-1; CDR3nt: TGCGCCAGCAGATCGACGGGACAAAATTCACCCCTCCACTTT; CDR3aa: CASRSTGQNSPLHF
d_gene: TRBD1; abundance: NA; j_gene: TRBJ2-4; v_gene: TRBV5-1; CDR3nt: TGCGCCAGCAGCCTGCAGGGACAGCCTGAAACCATTCAGTACTTC; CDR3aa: CASSLQGQPETIQYF
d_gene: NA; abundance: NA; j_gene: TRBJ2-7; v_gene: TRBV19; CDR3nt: TGTGCCAGTAGTCCCGAAAAGGGGCGTACCTACGAGCAGTACTTC; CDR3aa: CASSPEKGRTYEQYF
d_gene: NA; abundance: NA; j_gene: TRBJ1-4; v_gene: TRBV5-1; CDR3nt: TGCGCCAGCACCATCGACACGTCTGCAACTAATGAAAAACTGTTTTTT; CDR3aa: CASTIDTSATNEKLFF
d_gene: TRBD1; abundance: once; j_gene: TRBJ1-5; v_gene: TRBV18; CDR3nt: TGTGCCAGCTCACCACCGGGACAGGGTAGCAATCAGCCCCAGCATTTT; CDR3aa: CASSPPGQGSNQPQHF